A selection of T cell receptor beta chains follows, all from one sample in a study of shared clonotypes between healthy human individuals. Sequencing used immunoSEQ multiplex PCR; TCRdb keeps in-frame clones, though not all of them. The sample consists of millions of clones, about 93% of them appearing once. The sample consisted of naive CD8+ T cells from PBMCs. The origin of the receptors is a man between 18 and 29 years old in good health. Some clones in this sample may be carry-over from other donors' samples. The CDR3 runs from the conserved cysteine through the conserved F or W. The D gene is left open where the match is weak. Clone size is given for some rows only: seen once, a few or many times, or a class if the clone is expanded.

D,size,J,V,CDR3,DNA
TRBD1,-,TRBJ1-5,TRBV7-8,CASSLKWTGEYQPQHF,TGTGCCAGCAGCTTAAAGTGGACAGGGGAGTATCAGCCCCAGCATTTT
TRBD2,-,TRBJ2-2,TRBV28,CASSPRGGLTGELFF,TGTGCCAGCAGTCCCCGGGGAGGGCTCACCGGGGAGCTGTTTTTT
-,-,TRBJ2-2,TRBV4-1,CASSQDPTHWPVNTGELFF,TGCGCCAGCAGCCAAGATCCCACACACTGGCCGGTGAACACCGGGGAGCTGTTTTTT
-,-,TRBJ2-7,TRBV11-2,CASSSTGNEQYF,TGTGCCAGCAGCTCCACAGGCAACGAGCAGTACTTC
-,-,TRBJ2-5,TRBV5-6,CASSLAAGRETQYF,TGTGCCAGCAGCTTGGCGGCGGGAAGAGAGACCCAGTACTTC
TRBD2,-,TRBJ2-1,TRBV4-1,CASSRNLAADTNEQFF,TGCGCCAGCAGCAGGAATCTAGCGGCTGACACCAATGAGCAGTTCTTC
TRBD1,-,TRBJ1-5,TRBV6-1,CASSGYRGSGQPQHF,TGTGCCAGCAGTGGCTACAGGGGTTCGGGTCAGCCCCAGCATTTT
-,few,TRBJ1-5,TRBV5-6,CASSPGGNQPQHF,TGTGCCAGCAGCCCGGGGGGGAATCAGCCCCAGCATTTT
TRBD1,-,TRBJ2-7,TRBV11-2,CASSLDSDRGNEQYF,TGTGCCAGCAGCTTAGACTCGGACAGGGGGAACGAGCAGTACTTC
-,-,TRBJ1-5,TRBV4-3,CASSQDLGGGQPQHF,TGCGCCAGCAGCCAAGATCTGGGGGGGGGACAGCCCCAGCATTTT
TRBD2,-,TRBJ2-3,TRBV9,CASSVSGRALDTQYF,TGTGCCAGCAGCGTTAGCGGGAGGGCCCTGGATACGCAGTATTTT
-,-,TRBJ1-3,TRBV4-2,CASSQEPGPPGNTIYF,TGTGCCAGCAGCCAAGAGCCGGGACCCCCTGGAAACACCATATATTTT
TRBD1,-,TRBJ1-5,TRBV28,CASSLLPGGSNQPQHF,TGTGCCAGCAGTTTATTGCCAGGGGGAAGCAATCAGCCCCAGCATTTT
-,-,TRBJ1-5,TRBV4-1,CASSQDTGLGQPQHF,TGCGCCAGCAGCCAAGACACAGGGCTAGGTCAGCCCCAGCATTTT
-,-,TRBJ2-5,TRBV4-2,CASSQDYRRDRQETQYF,TGTGCCAGCAGCCAAGATTATCGGCGGGACCGACAAGAGACCCAGTACTTC
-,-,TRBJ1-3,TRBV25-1,CASSEFGGPGNTIYF,TGTGCCAGCAGTGAATTCGGGGGCCCTGGAAACACCATATATTTT
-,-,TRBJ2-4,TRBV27,CASSLLESGGAKNIQYF,TGTGCCAGCAGTTTACTTGAATCCGGTGGAGCCAAAAACATTCAGTACTTC
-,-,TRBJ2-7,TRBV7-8,CASSLSGSHEQYF,TGTGCCAGCAGCTTATCAGGATCTCACGAGCAGTACTTC
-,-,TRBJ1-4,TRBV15,CATSPAVNEKLFF,TGTGCCACCAGCCCTGCAGTTAATGAAAAACTGTTTTTT
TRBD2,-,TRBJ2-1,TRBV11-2,CASSFLLAGDLEQFF,TGTGCCAGCAGCTTTCTACTAGCGGGAGACCTTGAGCAGTTCTTC
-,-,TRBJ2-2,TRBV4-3,CASSQGTGINTGELFF,TGCGCCAGCAGCCAAGGGACCGGGATTAACACCGGGGAGCTGTTTTTT
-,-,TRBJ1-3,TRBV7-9,CASSPRDITKGNTIYF,TGTGCCAGCAGCCCCCGGGACATTACAAAAGGAAACACCATATATTTT
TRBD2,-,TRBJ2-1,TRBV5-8,CASSLSAGAGHEQFF,TGTGCCAGCAGCTTGTCTGCGGGAGCGGGGCATGAGCAGTTCTTC
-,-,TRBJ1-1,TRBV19,CASSVGSSANTEAFF,TGTGCCAGTAGTGTTGGGTCCTCCGCTAACACTGAAGCTTTCTTT
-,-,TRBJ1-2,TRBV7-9,CASSFVGDGYTF,TGTGCCAGCAGCTTTGTAGGGGATGGCTACACCTTC
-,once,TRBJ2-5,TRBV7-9,CASSPRTVQETQYF,TGTGCCAGCAGCCCTCGGACAGTCCAAGAGACCCAGTACTTC
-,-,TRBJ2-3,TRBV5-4,CASSLTGDTQYF,TGTGCCAGCAGCTTAACCGGGGATACGCAGTATTTT
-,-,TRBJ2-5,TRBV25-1,CASSDAPPGETQYF,TGTGCCAGCAGTGATGCCCCCCCTGGAGAGACCCAGTACTTC
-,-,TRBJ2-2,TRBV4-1,CASSPYVGRTGELFF,TGCGCCAGCAGCCCTTACGTTGGGAGAACCGGGGAGCTGTTTTTT
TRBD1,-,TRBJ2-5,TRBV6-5,CASRGQETQYF,TGTGCCTCTAGGGGGCAGGAGACCCAGTACTTC
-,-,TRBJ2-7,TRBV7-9,CASSSLGPGEQYF,TGTGCCAGCAGCTCCTTGGGGCCGGGAGAGCAGTACTTC
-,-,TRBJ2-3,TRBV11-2,CASSLDVRRTLSTDTQYF,TGTGCCAGCAGCTTAGACGTAAGACGGACCCTTAGCACAGATACGCAGTATTTT
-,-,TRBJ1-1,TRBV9,CASSVAWGGNTEAFF,TGTGCCAGCAGCGTAGCCTGGGGGGGGAACACTGAAGCTTTCTTT
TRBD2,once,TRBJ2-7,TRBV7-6,CASSYATPSGSSYEQYF,TGTGCCAGCAGCTACGCAACCCCTAGCGGGAGTTCCTACGAGCAGTACTTC
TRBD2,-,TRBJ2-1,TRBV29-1,CSVGVASGPYNEQFF,TGCAGCGTTGGGGTGGCTAGCGGGCCCTACAATGAGCAGTTCTTC
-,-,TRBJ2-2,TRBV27,CASRSRGTGELFF,TGTGCCAGCAGGTCTCGGGGCACCGGGGAGCTGTTTTTT
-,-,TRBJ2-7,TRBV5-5,CASSLWAYEQYF,TGTGCCAGCAGCTTGTGGGCCTACGAGCAGTACTTC
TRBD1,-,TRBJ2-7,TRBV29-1,CSVGDRAPYEQYF,TGCAGCGTTGGGGACAGGGCCCCCTACGAGCAGTACTTC
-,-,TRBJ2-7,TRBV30,CAWSVPAYYEQYF,TGTGCCTGGAGTGTCCCCGCATACTACGAGCAGTACTTC
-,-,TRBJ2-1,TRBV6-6,CASSYGGVSYNEQFF,TGTGCCAGCAGTTACGGCGGGGTCTCCTACAATGAGCAGTTCTTC
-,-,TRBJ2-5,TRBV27,CASRGDGETQYF,TGTGCCAGCAGGGGGGATGGAGAGACCCAGTACTTC
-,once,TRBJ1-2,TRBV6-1,CASSEAGRVYYGYTF,TGTGCCAGCAGTGAAGCGGGCAGGGTCTACTATGGCTACACCTTC
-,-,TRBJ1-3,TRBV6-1,CASSDAPRHSGNTIYF,TGTGCCAGCAGTGATGCTCCTCGACATTCTGGAAACACCATATATTTT
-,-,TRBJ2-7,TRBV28,CAIGLTYEQYF,TGTGCCATCGGGCTAACCTACGAGCAGTACTTC
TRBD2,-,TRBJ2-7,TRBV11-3,CASSFPSGSSYEQYF,TGTGCCAGCAGCTTCCCGAGCGGGAGCTCCTACGAGCAGTACTTC
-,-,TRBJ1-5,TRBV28,CASSSRGARNQPQHF,TGTGCCAGCAGCAGCCGGGGGGCGAGGAATCAGCCCCAGCATTTT
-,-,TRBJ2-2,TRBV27,CASTLMGGSGGELFF,TGTGCCAGCACTTTAATGGGGGGCAGCGGCGGGGAGCTGTTTTTT
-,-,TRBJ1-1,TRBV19,CASSPIGGASSEAFF,TGTGCCAGTAGCCCGATCGGGGGCGCTTCTTCTGAAGCTTTCTTT
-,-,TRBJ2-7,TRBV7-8,CASSYRQGGYEQYF,TGTGCCAGCAGCTACAGACAGGGAGGCTACGAGCAGTACTTC
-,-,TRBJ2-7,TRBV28,CASSFQPSSYEQYF,TGTGCCAGCAGTTTTCAACCGAGCTCCTACGAGCAGTACTTC
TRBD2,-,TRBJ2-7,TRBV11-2,CASSLGLAGGPNEQYF,TGTGCCAGCAGCTTAGGACTAGCGGGAGGGCCGAACGAGCAGTACTTC
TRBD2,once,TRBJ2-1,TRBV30,CAWRGVRAGVGNEQFF,TGTGCCTGGAGAGGGGTCCGAGCGGGAGTGGGCAATGAGCAGTTCTTC
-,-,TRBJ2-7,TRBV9,CASSGGTDSSYEQYF,TGTGCCAGCAGCGGGGGGACCGACAGCTCCTACGAGCAGTACTTC